This T cell receptor (beta chain) was identified during a study of T cell responses to AZD1222 COVID-19 vaccine. Study findings and constraints: The donor cohort was predominantly white British with a female majority, and clonal diversity may have been underestimated. Spike-specific TCR breadth and depth went up after people got two AZD1222 doses.

With respect to this clone: The antigen is undetermined.

Looked up from germline, CDR1 is SNHLY and CDR2 is FYNNEI. V lost 4 bases and J lost 7, with 11 bases in between. The CDR3 has 13 residues. Assay: immunoSEQ multiplex PCR; the TCRdb copy retains only in-frame clones and omits some. Of about 85,000 clones listed, around 90% are singletons. The chain is built from TRBV2 and TRBJ1-5; D is perhaps TRBD1 (6 bases). Here the sequenced sample was peripheral blood, taken on day 0 of AZD1222 vaccination. This TCR came from an adult in good health. CDR3 loop: CASSGRGGQPQHF. DNA for the CDR3: TGTGCCAGCAGTGGTAGGGGGGGGCAGCCCCAGCATTTT.